The 20 T cell receptor beta chains presented below share a single source sample, sequenced in a study of shared clonotypes between healthy human individuals. Sequenced by immunoSEQ multiplex PCR; TCRdb stores in-frame clones only, minus some. This table has some 2,500,000 clones, under 95% appearing once. The sequencing sample was made of naive CD4+ T cells from PBMCs. The subset here: CD45RA+ positively selected. Receptors originate from a young man in good health. Some clones in this sample may be carry-over from other donors' samples.

This clone came up once. The CDR3 sequence: CASSRGPAGYEQYF. CDR3 DNA sequence: TGTGCCAGCAGCCGGGGGCCGGCGGGCTACGAGCAGTACTTC. This chain joins TRBV7-9 and TRBJ2-7; the D gene could be TRBD1 or TRBD2 (6 bases each). Trimming cost V 5 bases and J 3 bases, with 14 bases left between them. The V gene's germline CDR1 is SEHNR and CDR2 FQNEAQ (reference sequence). This CDR3 spans 14 amino acids.

A note on this clone: The same CDR3 arises from other DNA sequences in this sample as well. The J gene is TRBJ2-5, the V gene TRBV5-1; 9 bases map to TRBD1. The germline CDR1 and CDR2 sequences are SGHRS and YFSETQ. With V trimmed by 0 bases and J by 2 bases, 2 bases remained unmatched. The CDR3 runs to 15 residues. This CDR3 reads CASSLVTGGQETQYF. The CDR3 DNA follows: TGCGCCAGCAGCTTGGTGACAGGGGGTCAAGAGACCCAGTACTTC.

V usage is TRBV6-6 and J usage is TRBJ2-3; D is perhaps TRBD2 (5 bases). Germline V CDR1 and CDR2: MNHNY, SVGAGI (reference sequence). The CDR3 has 16 amino acids. Trimming pared 4 bases from V and 2 bases from J, leaving 16 bases between. The CDR3 reads CASSLGGGTLTDTQYF. CDR3 DNA: TGTGCCAGCAGTTTGGGCGGAGGAACCCTCACAGATACGCAGTATTTT.

V is TRBV29-1 and J is TRBJ1-2; no clear D. This CDR3 contains 14 residues. CDR1 is SQVTM, CDR2 ANQGSEA, per germline. V lost 4 bases, J lost 1 base, and 13 bases lay in between. The CDR3 spells CSVVGQPSNYGYTF. CDR3 nucleotides: TGCAGCGTTGTAGGTCAGCCGAGTAACTATGGCTACACCTTC.

The rearrangement uses TRBV10-3 and TRBJ2-1; D gene ambiguous. Germline V CDR1 and CDR2: ENHRY, SYGVKD. V was shortened by 3 bases and J by 6 bases, with 15 bases between the two germline ends. The CDR3 is 15 amino acids. The CDR3 reads CAISESESNINEQFF. CDR3 sequence (DNA): TGTGCCATCAGTGAATCTGAAAGTAATATCAATGAGCAGTTCTTC.

This chain uses TRBV30 with TRBJ2-7; D might be TRBD2 (7 bases). The V gene's germline CDR1 is GTSNPN and CDR2 SVGIG (reference sequence). V was shortened by 6 bases and J by 2 bases, with 14 bases between the two germline ends. The CDR3 covers 13 residues. In DNA form, the CDR3 reads TGTGCCTGCCGGAGGGGGGGTCCCTACGAGCAGTACTTC. Translated, it gives CACRRGGPYEQYF. The full variable domain, with the rest looked up from reference TRBV30 and TRBJ2-7, is SQTIHQWPATLVQPVGSPLSLECTVEGTSNPNLYWYRQAAGRGLQLLFYSVGIGQISSEVPQNLSASRPQDRQFILSSKKLLLSDSGFYLCACRRGGPYEQYFGPGTRLTVT.

The chain combines TRBV15 with TRBJ2-7; D may be TRBD1 or TRBD2 (6 bases each). The CDR3 loop spans 15 amino acids. The germline gives CDR1 LNHNV, CDR2 YYDKDF (reference sequence). Trimming pared 1 base from V and 1 base from J, leaving 11 bases between. The CDR3 DNA sequence: TGTGCCACCAGCAGAGGCAGAGGGGGGTCCTACGAGCAGTACTTC. Translated, it gives CATSRGRGGSYEQYF.

CDR3 bases: TGTGCCAGCAATACAGGCCCTCTGGAAATTTACAGGGGCTATGGCTACACCTTC. Protein sequence: CASNTGPLEIYRGYGYTF. The chain has TRBV28 and TRBJ1-2; TRBD1 aligns across 7 bases. The CDR3 is made up of 18 amino acids. Germline CDR1 reads MDHEN; CDR2 reads SYDVKM. Losses at the gene ends were 7 bases for V and 4 bases for J; bases not matched to a gene: 21.

V is TRBV7-2 and J is TRBJ2-1, with TRBD2 identical over 7 bases. CDR3 length: 15 residues. Losses at the gene ends were 3 bases for V and 9 bases for J; bases not matched to a gene: 11. Germline-derived CDR1 and CDR2 are SGHTA and FQGNSA. The CDR3 nucleotides are TGTGCCAGCAGCTTCGGTGGGAGGGCCAGTAGTGAGCAGTTCTTC. It yields the protein CASSFGGRASSEQFF.

On this clone itself: In the same sample, other DNA sequences code for this CDR3. V and J are TRBV5-1 and TRBJ2-2; D is unresolved. The CDR3 contains 13 residues. Germline V CDR1 and CDR2: SGHRS, YFSETQ. V was pared by 0 bases and J by 7 bases, with 7 bases between. CDR3 DNA sequence: TGCGCCAGCAGCTTGGAGGCGGACGGGGAGCTGTTTTTT. Translation: CASSLEADGELFF.

The V gene is TRBV6-1, the J gene TRBJ1-2, with D possibly being TRBD1 (6 bases). The V end lost 2 bases, the J end lost 14 bases, and 15 bases lay between the germline ends. In germline, CDR1 is MNHNS, CDR2 SASEGT. The CDR3 consists of 12 residues. The CDR3 nucleotides are TGTGCCAGCAGTGAATTGAGGGGGGGCTTTACCTTC. Translation gives CASSELRGGFTF.

The J gene is TRBJ1-2, the V gene TRBV5-1, with unresolved D. CDR1 and CDR2 from the germline V gene are SGHRS and YFSETQ. The CDR3 contains 15 residues. V was clipped by 1 base and J by 7 bases, with 17 bases between them. The CDR3: CASSLTAGSGSGYTF. The CDR3 DNA follows: TGCGCCAGCAGCTTGACTGCGGGCTCGGGTTCTGGCTACACCTTC. Full variable domain (rest looked up from reference TRBV5-1 and TRBJ1-2): KAGVTQTPRYLIKTRGQQVTLSCSPISGHRSVSWYQQTPGQGLQFLFEYFSETQRNKGNFPGRFSGRQFSNSRSEMNVSTLELGDSALYLCASSLTAGSGSGYTFGSGTRLTVV.

The rearrangement links TRBV2 to TRBJ2-7, with D perhaps given as TRBD1 or TRBD2 (5 bases each). This CDR3 region has 12 residues. Trimming cost V 8 bases and J 2 bases, with 10 bases left between them. Germline V CDR1 and CDR2: SNHLY, FYNNEI. The CDR3 coding sequence is TGTGCCAGCGGGACCACCGCCTACGAGCAGTACTTC. It translates to CASGTTAYEQYF.

The table lists this clone with a count of one. This chain connects TRBV5-1 to TRBJ2-5; 7 bases align to TRBD2. The junction had 4 bases not matched to a gene; V was cut back by 4 bases and J by 7 bases. The CDR3 spans 12 residues. Germline CDR1 is SGHRS and CDR2 is YFSETQ. The chain's CDR3 is CASSRGEGTQYF. The CDR3 DNA sequence: TGCGCCAGCAGCCGTGGGGAGGGGACCCAGTACTTC.

This sequence joins TRBV28 and TRBJ2-3, with TRBD2 matching over 7 bases. Losses at the gene ends were 1 base for V and 3 bases for J; bases not matched to a gene: 10. The CDR3 contains 17 residues. Germline V CDR1 and CDR2: MDHEN, SYDVKM. The CDR3 DNA follows: TGTGCCAGCAGTTTATTTAAGGGGAGGGTTTGGACAGATACGCAGTATTTT. This encodes CASSLFKGRVWTDTQYF.

V is TRBV4-1 and J is TRBJ1-1, with D perhaps matching TRBD1 (5 bases). Germline CDR1 reads MGHRA; CDR2 reads YSYEKL. The germline V and J ends were trimmed by 4 bases and 5 bases, with 23 bases remaining between them. The CDR3 is 17 amino acids. CDR3 loop: CASSRGGPGLSGTEAFF. The CDR3, as DNA: TGCGCCAGCAGCCGAGGAGGTCCGGGGCTTTCAGGGACTGAAGCTTTCTTT.

The chain combines TRBV28 with TRBJ1-2; a possible D gene is TRBD1 (6 bases). V lost 5 bases and J lost 7, with 11 bases in between. The CDR3 length is 12 residues. In germline, CDR1 is MDHEN, CDR2 SYDVKM. The CDR3 sequence: CASSGDIAGYTF. Here the CDR3 DNA reads TGTGCCAGCAGTGGGGACATCGCTGGCTACACCTTC.

The chain couples TRBV12-5 to TRBJ2-1; TRBD2 matches at 11 bases. This CDR3 has 19 amino acids. The ends lost 5 bases at V and 7 bases at J; junction bases unmatched: 19. Germline CDR1 LGHNT, CDR2 FRNRAP. This CDR3 reads CASGAPGTSGRAPRNEQFF. The CDR3 DNA follows: TGTGCTAGTGGTGCTCCCGGGACTAGCGGACGCGCCCCCCGGAATGAGCAGTTCTTC.

J is TRBJ2-3 and V is TRBV10-2, with 9 bases aligning to TRBD2. The junction had 10 bases not matched to a gene; V was cut back by 6 bases and J by 6 bases. CDR3 length equals 15 residues. Per germline, CDR1 WSHSY and CDR2 SAAADI. The CDR3 coding sequence is TGCGCCAGCAGGAACGTCAGCGGGAGGTTGGATACGCAGTATTTT. This codes for CASRNVSGRLDTQYF.

The chain recombines TRBV29-1 with TRBJ2-7; D is perhaps TRBD1 (6 bases). The V gene's germline CDR1 is SQVTM and CDR2 ANQGSEA. The CDR3 contains 11 residues. V was cut by 6 bases and J by 4 bases, with 10 bases left in between. The CDR3 coding sequence is TGCAGCGTGATACAGGGTTACGAGCAGTACTTC. It yields the protein CSVIQGYEQYF.